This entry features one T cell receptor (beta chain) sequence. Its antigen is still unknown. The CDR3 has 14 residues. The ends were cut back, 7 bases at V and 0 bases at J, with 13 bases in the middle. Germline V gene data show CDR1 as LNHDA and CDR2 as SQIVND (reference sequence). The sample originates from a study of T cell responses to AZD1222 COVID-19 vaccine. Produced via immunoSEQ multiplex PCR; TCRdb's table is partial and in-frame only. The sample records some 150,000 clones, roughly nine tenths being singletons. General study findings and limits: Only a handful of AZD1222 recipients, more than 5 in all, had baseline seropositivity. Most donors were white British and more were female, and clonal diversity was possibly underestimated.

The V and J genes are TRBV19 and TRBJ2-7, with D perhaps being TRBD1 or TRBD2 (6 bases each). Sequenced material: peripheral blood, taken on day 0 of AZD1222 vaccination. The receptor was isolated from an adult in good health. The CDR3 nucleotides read TGTGCCAGTAAGTCGGGGGACAACTCCTACGAGCAGTACTTC. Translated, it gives CASKSGDNSYEQYF.